This T cell receptor beta chain stems from a study of cytomegalovirus exposure and HLA in healthy donors. Researchers ran the PCR with 60 Vbeta and 13 Jbeta primers. Assay: immunoSEQ multiplex PCR; the TCRdb copy retains only in-frame clones and omits some. The table lists just over 150,000 clones, approximately 82% of them singletons. V gave up 0 bases and J gave up 7 bases; unmatched junction bases: 6. Per the germline V gene, CDR1 is SGDLS and CDR2 is YYNGEE. The CDR3 totals 16 residues. This sequence was found in a woman in her forties or fifties in good health and CMV-seropositive. J is TRBJ2-1 and V is TRBV9, with TRBD1 identical over 11 bases. Input material: PBMCs. The CDR3 reads CASSVGTGGFWNEQFF. DNA of the CDR3: TGTGCCAGCAGCGTAGGGACAGGGGGCTTCTGGAATGAGCAGTTCTTC. Using reference TRBV9 and TRBJ2-1 for the parts outside the CDR3, the full variable domain is DSGVTQTPKHLITATGQRVTLRCSPRSGDLSVYWYQQSLDQGLQFLIQYYNGEERAKGNILERFSAQQFPDLHSELNLSSLELGDSALYFCASSVGTGGFWNEQFFGPGTRLTVL.